Detailed here is one T cell receptor beta chain. These data come from a study of blood T cell repertoires in COVID-19. Whole-study context: The United States, Italy and Spain provided the acute and convalescent COVID-19 samples.

Methods used by the authors: Estimates of nucleated cell counts were drawn from the amplification of reference gene primers. The data were produced by immunoSEQ multiplex PCR, yet TCRdb's version contains in-frame clones alone and is incomplete. V, J and clone size are those of that table, while D and trimming were read from the DNA. The sample lists about 98,000 clones, roughly 82% occurring once. The length of the CDR3 is 13 residues. CDR1 is LGHDT and CDR2 is YNNKEL in the germline V gene (reference sequence). Trimming shortened V by 3 bases and J by 5 bases, and 10 bases separated the two germline ends.

Sequencing was carried out using peripheral blood. The sequence derives from a human donor in a cohort sampled during active COVID-19. The rearrangement joins TRBV3-1 (or the pseudogene TRBV3-2) to TRBJ2-5, with D perhaps TRBD2 (5 bases). The CDR3 DNA reads as TGTGCCAGCAGCCATCTCGGGGTCGAGACCCAGTACTTC. Protein sequence: CASSHLGVETQYF.